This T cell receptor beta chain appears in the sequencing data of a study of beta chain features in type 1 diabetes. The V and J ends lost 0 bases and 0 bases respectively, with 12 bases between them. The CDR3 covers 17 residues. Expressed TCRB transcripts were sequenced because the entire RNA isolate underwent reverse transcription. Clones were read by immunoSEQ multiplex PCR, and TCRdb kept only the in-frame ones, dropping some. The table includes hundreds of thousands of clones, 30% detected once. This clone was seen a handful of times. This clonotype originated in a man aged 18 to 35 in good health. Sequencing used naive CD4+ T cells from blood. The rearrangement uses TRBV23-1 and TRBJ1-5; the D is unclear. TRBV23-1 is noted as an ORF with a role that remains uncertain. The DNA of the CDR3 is TGCGCCAGCAGTCAATCGGGCAGACCCTATAGCAATCAGCCCCAGCATTTT. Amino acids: CASSQSGRPYSNQPQHF.